One and the same sample provided the 28 T cell receptor beta chains below, sequenced in a study of OX40 agonist ivuxolimab in advanced cancers. The table came from immunoSEQ multiplex PCR; TCRdb's copy has only in-frame clones and leaves some out. The profile shows some 50,000 clones, nearly 85% of them singletons. The sequenced sample was CD4+ or CD8+ T cells sorted from blood, obtained in a trial of the OX40 agonist ivuxolimab. The receptor set was obtained from an adult with an advanced solid tumor such as melanoma, head and neck, liver or kidney cancer.

This CDR3 is CALGRDRGSYEQYF. CDR3 DNA sequence: TGTGCCCTAGGCAGGGACAGGGGGTCCTACGAGCAGTACTTC. V and J are TRBV28 and TRBJ2-5, with 11 bases lining up with TRBD1. The J call may not be correct, given that the DNA end is closer to TRBJ2-7. The germline CDR1 and CDR2 sequences are MDHEN and SYDVKM. The CDR3 is made up of 14 amino acids.

As for this clone: This sample also contains other DNA sequences that code for the same CDR3. V gene TRBV6-6 combines with J gene TRBJ2-7, with D unresolved. This CDR3 spans 12 amino acids. V lost 0 bases and J lost 3, with 3 bases in between. Germline lookup yields CDR1 MNHNY and CDR2 SVGAGI (reference sequence). The chain's CDR3 is CASSYSSYEQYF. In nucleotides, the CDR3 is TGTGCCAGCAGTTACTCGAGCTACGAGCAGTACTTC.

This clone was seen a handful of times. CDR3 region: CARKTSDSYNEQFF. Here the CDR3 DNA reads TGTGCCAGAAAGACTAGCGACTCCTACAATGAGCAGTTCTTC. The V gene is TRBV5-3, the J gene TRBJ2-1; 8 bases are a match to TRBD2. TRBV5-3 is known as an ORF, though its function is uncertain. This CDR3 has 14 amino acids. The V and J ends lost 6 bases and 0 bases, in that order; junction bases with no gene match: 2.

The chain couples TRBV5-8 to TRBJ2-7; possible D gene TRBD2, 5 bases. Germline assignment: CDR1 SGHTS and CDR2 YDEGEE. V was clipped by 4 bases and J by 3 bases, with 11 bases between them. The CDR3 runs to 13 residues. As DNA, the CDR3 is TGTGCCAGCAGCGGGCTCGGAGGCTACGAGCAGTACTTC. This sequence encodes CASSGLGGYEQYF.

The V call is TRBV7-9, the J call TRBJ1-1, with unresolved D. Germline-derived CDR1 and CDR2 are SEHNR and FQNEAQ (reference sequence). The CDR3 is 15 amino acids. Trimming removed 5 bases at V and 5 bases at J, with 18 bases between. DNA of the CDR3: TGTGCCAGCAGCCTGGTCCGTCTCGGGCGGACTGAAGCTTTCTTT. This translates into CASSLVRLGRTEAFF.

This clone was seen more than once but under ten times. The chain carries TRBV30 and TRBJ2-4; TRBD1 matches 11 bases. The CDR3 length is 13 residues. Germline CDR1 GTSNPN, CDR2 SVGIG (reference sequence). Trimming removed 0 bases from V and 11 bases from J; junction bases left unmatched: 3. The chain's CDR3 is CAWSVSDRGLQYF. The CDR3 DNA follows: TGTGCCTGGAGTGTTTCGGACAGGGGGCTTCAGTACTTC.

The DNA for the CDR3 is TGTGCCAGCAGCCTAGGACAGAGGACTGAGCAGTACTTC. It encodes CASSLGQRTEQYF. The gene calls are TRBV28 and TRBJ2-7, with D possibly being TRBD1 (6 bases). The CDR3 runs 13 residues. Germline V gives CDR1 MDHEN, CDR2 SYDVKM. V lost 6 bases, J lost 7 bases, and 16 bases lay in between.

This clone was picked up one time. The rearrangement uses TRBV28 and TRBJ1-2, with unresolved D. Trimming stripped 7 bases from V and 7 bases from J, with 16 bases between. CDR3 size: 13 residues. Germline values: CDR1 MDHEN, CDR2 SYDVKM. The CDR3: CASTLRTEFGYTF. In nucleotides, the CDR3 is TGTGCCAGCACCCTCCGGACGGAGTTTGGCTACACCTTC.

The chain couples TRBV4-2 to TRBJ2-7; 10 bases map to TRBD2. Germline V gives CDR1 LGHNA, CDR2 YNFKEQ. Trimming took 5 bases from V and 0 from J; bases not matched to a gene: 7. The CDR3 totals 16 residues. CDR3 sequence (DNA): TGTGCCAGCAGCACCATACTAGCGGGAAACTCCTACGAGCAGTACTTC. Residues: CASSTILAGNSYEQYF.

A few counts support this clone. This chain uses TRBV7-3 with TRBJ2-1; D might be TRBD1 or TRBD2, each matching 5 bases. There are 14 residues in the CDR3. Trimming removed 3 bases at V and 9 bases at J, with 15 bases between. Germline V CDR1 and CDR2: SGHTA, FQGTGA. For the CDR3, the DNA is TGTGCCAGCAGCTTTTTAGGGACCGGCGGTGAGCAGTTCTTC. Translated, it gives CASSFLGTGGEQFF.

This rearrangement joins TRBV19 to TRBJ1-1; D uncertain. Germline loops: CDR1 LNHDA, CDR2 SQIVND (reference sequence). Deletions cut 3 bases from V and 1 base from J, with 12 bases between. The CDR3 spans 15 residues. In DNA, the CDR3 is TGTGCCAGTAGTATCCTATTCCGCAGGAACACTGAAGCTTTCTTT. As protein: CASSILFRRNTEAFF. The variable domain in full, completed from reference TRBV19 and TRBJ1-1, reads DGGITQSPKYLFRKEGQNVTLSCEQNLNHDAMYWYRQDPGQGLRLIYYSQIVNDFQKGDIAEGYSVSREKKESFPLTVTSAQKNPTAFYLCASSILFRRNTEAFFGQGTRLTVV.

The chain recombines TRBV6-1 with TRBJ2-7; tentative D call: TRBD1 (5 bases). Germline V gene sequence: CDR1 MNHNS, CDR2 SASEGT. The CDR3 consists of 17 residues. Between the trimmed V and J ends, which lost 1 base and 3 bases, there was a span of 19 bases. The CDR3 sequence: CASSEVGRRQLLYEQYF. CDR3 DNA: TGTGCCAGCAGTGAAGTGGGAAGGAGACAGCTACTCTACGAGCAGTACTTC.

This clone was seen ten or more times. V is TRBV11-3 and J is TRBJ2-2, with unresolved D. The CDR3 has 11 residues. In germline, CDR1 is SGHNT, CDR2 YENEEA. Trimming took 6 bases from V and 6 from J, leaving 5 bases between them. CDR3 loop: CASSLAGELFF. CDR3 sequence (DNA): TGTGCCAGCAGTCTAGCCGGGGAGCTGTTTTTT.

J is TRBJ1-5 and V is TRBV7-8; TRBD1 agrees at 8 bases. Germline V gene data show CDR1 as SGHVS and CDR2 as FQNEAQ. CDR3 size: 15 residues. Unmatched junction bases numbered 5, after V lost 1 base and J lost 6 bases. For the CDR3, the DNA is TGTGCCAGCAGCTTAGTTGACAGGGGTCCTCAGCCCCAGCATTTT. It specifies CASSLVDRGPQPQHF.

This chain links TRBV28 with TRBJ1-4, with 9 bases fitting TRBD1. V was pared by 8 bases and J by 7 bases, with 20 bases of the junction left unmatched. Germline CDR1 is MDHEN and CDR2 is SYDVKM. CDR3 size: 18 residues. CDR3 sequence reads: CASGVVGTGRSRGEKLFF. In nucleotides, the CDR3 is TGTGCCAGCGGCGTCGTCGGGACAGGGAGAAGTCGGGGTGAAAAACTGTTTTTT.

The V call is TRBV4-2, the J call TRBJ1-2, with 7 bases matching TRBD1. This CDR3 contains 16 residues. Germline loops: CDR1 LGHNA, CDR2 YNFKEQ. V was clipped by 0 bases and J by 8 bases; unmatched bases: 12. The CDR3 here is CASSQDRGGGAGGYTF. Written as DNA, the CDR3 is TGTGCCAGCAGCCAAGATCGAGGAGGGGGCGCGGGAGGCTACACCTTC.

The chain links TRBV5-6 to TRBJ1-5, with D maybe TRBD1 (5 bases). The CDR3 consists of 15 residues. In germline, CDR1 is SGHDT, CDR2 YYEEEE. V was trimmed by 3 bases and J by 2 bases, leaving 12 bases between them. In DNA form, the CDR3 reads TGTGCCAGCAGCTCCGGACAACGGGGCAATCAGCCCCAGCATTTT. It codes for CASSSGQRGNQPQHF.

The CDR3 protein is CASRIDRGFNSPLHF. CDR3 nucleotides: TGTGCCAGCAGGATCGACAGGGGCTTTAATTCACCCCTCCACTTT. V gene TRBV6-1 combines with J gene TRBJ1-6, with 8 bases fitting TRBD1. Germline CDR1 MNHNS, CDR2 SASEGT. The CDR3 is 15 residues long. V lost 6 bases to trimming and J lost 6 bases; unmatched junction nucleotides: 7.

The V call is TRBV19, the J call TRBJ1-5; TRBD1 matches at 7 bases. CDR1 LNHDA and CDR2 SQIVND come from the germline V gene (reference sequence). The CDR3 consists of 13 residues. V was pared by 6 bases and J by 4 bases, with 3 bases of the junction left unmatched. The CDR3 region is CASRTGRNQPQHF. In DNA, the CDR3 is TGTGCCAGTAGGACAGGGAGGAATCAGCCCCAGCATTTT.

V usage is TRBV7-9 and J usage is TRBJ2-5; 9 bases are shared with TRBD1. J was trimmed by 4 bases and V by 4 bases; bases with no gene match: 7. This CDR3 spans 15 amino acids. From germline, CDR1 is SEHNR and CDR2 FQNEAQ (reference sequence). CDR3 sequence (DNA): TGTGCCAGCAGCTCCCAGGACAGGGGAGGAGAGACCCAGTACTTC. Translating it yields CASSSQDRGGETQYF.

The gene calls are TRBV6-5 and TRBJ1-4, with D perhaps TRBD1 (6 bases). The CDR3 is 13 amino acids. Trimming stripped 8 bases from V and 10 bases from J, with 17 bases between. Germline V gene lookup returns CDR1 MNHEY and CDR2 SVGAGI. The DNA of the CDR3 is TGTGCCAGCGGCCGGGACAAGGGAGGAAAACTGTTTTTT. Its translation is CASGRDKGGKLFF.

This chain connects TRBV11-3 to TRBJ2-7; D may be TRBD1 or TRBD2 (6 bases each). The CDR3 runs to 13 residues. Germline CDR1 and CDR2: SGHNT and YENEEA. Trimming took 6 bases from V and 2 from J, leaving 11 bases between them. In DNA, the CDR3 is TGTGCCAGCAGTCGGGGGCAGGCCTACGAGCAGTACTTC. It translates to CASSRGQAYEQYF.

This clone occurred once. The chain has TRBV6-5 and TRBJ1-2; 7 bases map to TRBD1. Unmatched junction bases numbered 3, after V lost 2 bases and J lost 0 bases. Germline V CDR1 and CDR2: MNHEY, SVGAGI. This CDR3 is built from 15 residues. The CDR3 sequence: CASSYGGQANYGYTF. The CDR3 DNA reads TGTGCCAGCAGTTACGGAGGACAGGCTAACTATGGCTACACCTTC.

The count of this clone is one. An end of the junction does not agree with germline; a read error may underlie this. The chain couples TRBV7-9 to TRBJ2-1; TRBD2 matches 11 bases. The V gene's germline CDR1 is SEHNR and CDR2 FQNEAQ (reference sequence). This CDR3 spans 19 amino acids. The CDR3 DNA follows: TGTGCCAGCAACTTAGGGAGACTAGCGGGAAGTGGGGTCTACAATGAGCAGTTCTTC. It translates to CASNLGRLAGSGVYNEQFF.

The chain carries TRBV30 and TRBJ2-7; TRBD2 aligns across 11 bases. Germline V CDR1 and CDR2: GTSNPN, SVGIG (reference sequence). The CDR3 loop spans 17 amino acids. CDR3 in DNA: TGTGCTACTACGGGGGCTAGCGGGAGGTCCTACTCCTACGAGCAGTACTTC. Residues: CATTGASGRSYSYEQYF.

The table lists this clone with a count of one. This rearrangement joins TRBV7-3 to TRBJ2-3; TRBD2 agrees at 11 bases. The CDR3 length is 14 residues. Trimming at V came to 8 bases and at J to 1 base, leaving 2 bases not matched to a gene. Per the germline V gene, CDR1 is SGHTA and CDR2 is FQGTGA. Here the CDR3 reads CASGLAGRTDTQYF. The CDR3 nucleotides are TGTGCCAGCGGACTAGCGGGCCGCACAGATACGCAGTATTTT.

This clone was detected only a few times. The chain uses TRBV6-1 and TRBJ2-7; 8 nucleotides line up with TRBD1. CDR1 and CDR2 from the germline V gene are MNHNS and SASEGT. The CDR3 consists of 14 residues. V shed 6 bases and J 3 bases; nucleotides not matched to a gene: 7. This chain's CDR3 is CASSDRGSFYEQYF. The CDR3 region has the DNA TGTGCCAGCAGCGACAGGGGCTCATTCTACGAGCAGTACTTC.

The rearrangement links TRBV5-1 to TRBJ2-6; the match to TRBD1 covers 9 bases. J was trimmed by 1 base and V by 4 bases; bases with no gene match: 6. Germline values: CDR1 SGHRS, CDR2 YFSETQ. This CDR3 contains 17 residues. The CDR3 region is CASSPTGGASGANVLTF. In DNA, the CDR3 is TGCGCCAGCAGCCCGACAGGGGGGGCTTCTGGGGCCAACGTCCTGACTTTC.